This entry features one T cell receptor (beta chain) sequence. This entry comes from a study of OX40 agonist ivuxolimab in advanced cancers. As for the study in general: Dose-escalation patients suffered from hepatocellular carcinoma, melanoma, renal cell or head and neck cancer. With a range of roughly 20 to 80, age averaged roughly 60 years, and roughly 80% were male.

Here immunoSEQ multiplex PCR was the method, and the copy in TCRdb shows in-frame clones only, minus some. The sample has 7,000 to 9,500 clones; 85% to 90% are singletons. Germline V gene sequence: CDR1 SGHAT, CDR2 FQNNGV. V shed 1 base and J shed 7 bases, with 13 bases lying between them. CDR3 size: 15 residues. The sample in question was CD4+ or CD8+ T cells sorted from blood, obtained in a trial of the OX40 agonist ivuxolimab. V gene TRBV11-2 combines with J gene TRBJ2-2; D is uncertain. The TCR sequence derives from an adult with an advanced solid tumor such as melanoma, head and neck, liver or kidney cancer. The CDR3 loop reads CASSLGPHLGGELFF. The CDR3 DNA reads as TGTGCCAGCAGCTTAGGTCCACACCTCGGCGGGGAGCTGTTTTTT.